One T cell receptor (beta chain) is described in this entry. Antigen specificity is unknown. Germline values: CDR1 SGHRS, CDR2 YFSETQ. This CDR3 has 14 amino acids. Trimming pared 0 bases from V and 4 bases from J, leaving 10 bases between. PCR employed 60 Vbeta and 13 Jbeta primers. The protocol was immunoSEQ multiplex PCR, while the TCRdb copy is restricted to in-frame clones and leaves out a portion. The sample consists of 150,000 to 200,000 clones, around 81% of them appearing once. This specimen belongs to a study of cytomegalovirus exposure and HLA in healthy donors. Across the whole study: Membership in the Caucasian-associated ancestry cluster was found for about 84% of fewer than 450 genotyped donors. Study-level findings and limits: Cytomegalovirus-associated TCR beta chains were listed, numbering some 150.

Material: PBMCs. The sequence came from a woman between 18 and 29 years old in good health and CMV-seropositive. V is TRBV5-1 and J is TRBJ1-2, with D possibly TRBD1 on 5 matching bases. The CDR3 loop reads CASSLDQGGYGYTF. CDR3 nucleotides: TGCGCCAGCAGCTTGGACCAGGGCGGCTATGGCTACACCTTC.